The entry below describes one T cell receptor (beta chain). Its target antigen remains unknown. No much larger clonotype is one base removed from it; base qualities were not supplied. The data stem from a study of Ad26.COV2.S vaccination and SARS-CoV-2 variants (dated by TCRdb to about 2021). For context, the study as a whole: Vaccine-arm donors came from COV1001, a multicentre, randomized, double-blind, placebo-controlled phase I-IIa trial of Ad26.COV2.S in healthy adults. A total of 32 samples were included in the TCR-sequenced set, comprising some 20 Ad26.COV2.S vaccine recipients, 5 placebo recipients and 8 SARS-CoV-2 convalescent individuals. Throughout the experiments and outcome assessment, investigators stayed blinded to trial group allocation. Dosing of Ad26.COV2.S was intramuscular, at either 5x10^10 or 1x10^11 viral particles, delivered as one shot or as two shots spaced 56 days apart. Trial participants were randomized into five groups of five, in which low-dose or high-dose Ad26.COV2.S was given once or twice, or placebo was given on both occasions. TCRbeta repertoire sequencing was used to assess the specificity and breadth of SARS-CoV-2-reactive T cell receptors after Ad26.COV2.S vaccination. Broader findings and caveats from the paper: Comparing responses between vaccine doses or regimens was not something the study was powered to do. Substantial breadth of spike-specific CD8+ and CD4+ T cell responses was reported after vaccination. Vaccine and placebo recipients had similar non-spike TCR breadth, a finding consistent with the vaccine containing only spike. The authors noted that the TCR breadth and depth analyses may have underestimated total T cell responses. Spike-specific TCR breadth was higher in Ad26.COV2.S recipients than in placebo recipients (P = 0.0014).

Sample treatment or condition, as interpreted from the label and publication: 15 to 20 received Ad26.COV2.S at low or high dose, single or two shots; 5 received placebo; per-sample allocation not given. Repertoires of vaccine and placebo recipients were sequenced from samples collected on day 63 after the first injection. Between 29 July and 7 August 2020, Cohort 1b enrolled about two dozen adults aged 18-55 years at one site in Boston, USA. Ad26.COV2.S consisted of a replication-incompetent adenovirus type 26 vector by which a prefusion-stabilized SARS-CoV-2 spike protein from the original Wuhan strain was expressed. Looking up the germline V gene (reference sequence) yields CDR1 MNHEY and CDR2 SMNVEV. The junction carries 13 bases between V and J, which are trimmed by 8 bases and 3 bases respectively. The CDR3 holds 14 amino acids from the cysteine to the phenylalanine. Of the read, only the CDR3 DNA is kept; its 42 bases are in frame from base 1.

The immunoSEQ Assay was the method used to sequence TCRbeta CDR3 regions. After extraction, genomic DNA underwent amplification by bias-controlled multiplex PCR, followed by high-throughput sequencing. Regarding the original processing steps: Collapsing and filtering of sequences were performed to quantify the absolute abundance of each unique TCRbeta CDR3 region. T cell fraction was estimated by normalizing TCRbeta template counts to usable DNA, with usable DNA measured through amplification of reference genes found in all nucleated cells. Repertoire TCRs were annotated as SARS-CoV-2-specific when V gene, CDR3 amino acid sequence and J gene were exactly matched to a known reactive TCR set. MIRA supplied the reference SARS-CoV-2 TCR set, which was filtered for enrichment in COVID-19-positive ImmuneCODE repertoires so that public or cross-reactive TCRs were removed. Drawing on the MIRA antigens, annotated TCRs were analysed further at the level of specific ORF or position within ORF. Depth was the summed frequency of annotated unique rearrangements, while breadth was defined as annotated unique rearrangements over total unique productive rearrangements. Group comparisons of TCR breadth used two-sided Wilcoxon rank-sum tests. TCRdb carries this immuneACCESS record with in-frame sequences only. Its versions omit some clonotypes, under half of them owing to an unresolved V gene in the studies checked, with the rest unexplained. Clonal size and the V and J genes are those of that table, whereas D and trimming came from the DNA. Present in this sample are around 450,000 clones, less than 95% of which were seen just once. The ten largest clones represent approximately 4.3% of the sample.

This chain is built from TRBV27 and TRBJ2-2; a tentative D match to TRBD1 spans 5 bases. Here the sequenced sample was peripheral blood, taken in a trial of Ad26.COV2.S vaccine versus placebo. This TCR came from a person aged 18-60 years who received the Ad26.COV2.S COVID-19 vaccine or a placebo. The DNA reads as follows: TGTGCCAGCTCTCAAGACAGATACACCGGGGAGCTGTTTTTT. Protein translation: CASSQDRYTGELFF.